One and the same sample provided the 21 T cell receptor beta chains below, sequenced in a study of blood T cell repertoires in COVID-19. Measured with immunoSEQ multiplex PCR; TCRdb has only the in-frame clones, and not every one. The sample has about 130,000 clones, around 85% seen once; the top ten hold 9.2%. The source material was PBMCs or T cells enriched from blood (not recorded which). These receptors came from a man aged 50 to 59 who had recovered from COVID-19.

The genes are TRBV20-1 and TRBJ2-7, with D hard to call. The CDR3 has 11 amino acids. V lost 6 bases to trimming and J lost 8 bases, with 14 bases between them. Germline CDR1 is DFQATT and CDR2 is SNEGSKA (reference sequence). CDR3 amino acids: CSAQDFPQQYF. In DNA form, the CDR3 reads TGCAGTGCCCAGGATTTTCCACAGCAGTACTTC.

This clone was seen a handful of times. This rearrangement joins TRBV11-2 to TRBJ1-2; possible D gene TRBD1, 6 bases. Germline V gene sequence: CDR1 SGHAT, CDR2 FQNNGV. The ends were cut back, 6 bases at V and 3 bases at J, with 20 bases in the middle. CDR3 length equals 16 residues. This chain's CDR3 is CASRSLGARTDYGYTF. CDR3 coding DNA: TGTGCCAGCAGATCCTTAGGGGCCCGGACAGACTATGGCTACACCTTC.

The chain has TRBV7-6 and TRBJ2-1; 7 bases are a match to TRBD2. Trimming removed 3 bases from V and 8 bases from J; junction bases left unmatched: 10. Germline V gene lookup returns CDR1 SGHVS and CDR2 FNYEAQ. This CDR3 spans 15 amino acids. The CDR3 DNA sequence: TGTGCCAGCAGCTTTGTGGCGGGGAGGGAGGATGAGCAGTTCTTC. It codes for CASSFVAGREDEQFF.

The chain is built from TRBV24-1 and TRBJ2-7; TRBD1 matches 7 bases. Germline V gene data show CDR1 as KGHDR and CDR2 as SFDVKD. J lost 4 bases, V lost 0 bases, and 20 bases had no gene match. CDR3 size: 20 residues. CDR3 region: CATSDLQRGRPTIVNYEQYF. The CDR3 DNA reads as TGTGCCACCAGTGATTTGCAAAGGGGGCGTCCCACGATCGTTAATTACGAGCAGTACTTC.

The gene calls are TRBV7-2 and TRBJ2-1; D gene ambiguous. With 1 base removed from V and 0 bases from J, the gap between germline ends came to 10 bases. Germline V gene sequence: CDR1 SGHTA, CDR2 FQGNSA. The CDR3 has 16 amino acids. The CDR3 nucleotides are TGTGCCAGCAGCTTAGTGGCAGGCAACTCCTACAATGAGCAGTTCTTC. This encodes CASSLVAGNSYNEQFF.

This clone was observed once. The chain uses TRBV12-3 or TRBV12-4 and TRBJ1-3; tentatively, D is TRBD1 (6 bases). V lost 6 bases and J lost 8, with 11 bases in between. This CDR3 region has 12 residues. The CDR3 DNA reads TGTGCCAGCAGAAACAGGGCACACACCATATATTTT. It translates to CASRNRAHTIYF.

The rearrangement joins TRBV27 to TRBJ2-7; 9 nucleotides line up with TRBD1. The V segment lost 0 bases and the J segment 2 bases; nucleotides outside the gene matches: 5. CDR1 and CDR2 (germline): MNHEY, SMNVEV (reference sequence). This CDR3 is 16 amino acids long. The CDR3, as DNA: TGTGCCAGCAGTTTATCCCGGACAGGGGCCCCCTACGAGCAGTACTTC. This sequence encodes CASSLSRTGAPYEQYF.

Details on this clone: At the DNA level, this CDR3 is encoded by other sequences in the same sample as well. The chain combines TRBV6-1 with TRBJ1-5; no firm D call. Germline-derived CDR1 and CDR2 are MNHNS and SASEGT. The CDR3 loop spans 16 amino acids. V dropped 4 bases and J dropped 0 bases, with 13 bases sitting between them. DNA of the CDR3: TGTGCCAGCAGTGCCCCCGGAGGATATAGCAATCAGCCCCAGCATTTT. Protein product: CASSAPGGYSNQPQHF.

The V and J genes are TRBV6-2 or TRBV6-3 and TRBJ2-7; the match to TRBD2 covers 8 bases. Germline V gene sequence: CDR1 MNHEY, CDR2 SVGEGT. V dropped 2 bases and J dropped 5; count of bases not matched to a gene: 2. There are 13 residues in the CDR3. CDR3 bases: TGTGCCAGCAGTTACAACGGGGGGGACGAGCAGTACTTC. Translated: CASSYNGGDEQYF.

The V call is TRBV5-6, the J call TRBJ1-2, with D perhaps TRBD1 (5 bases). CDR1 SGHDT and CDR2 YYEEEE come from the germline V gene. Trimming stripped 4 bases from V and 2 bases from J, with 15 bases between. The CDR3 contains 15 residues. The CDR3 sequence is CASSRRGRVNYGYTF. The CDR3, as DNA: TGTGCCAGCAGCCGGCGGGGCAGGGTGAACTATGGCTACACCTTC.

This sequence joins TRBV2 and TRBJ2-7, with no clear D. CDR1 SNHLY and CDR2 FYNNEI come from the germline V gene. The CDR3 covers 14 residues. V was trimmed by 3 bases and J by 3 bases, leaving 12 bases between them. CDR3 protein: CASSDLTVVYEQYF. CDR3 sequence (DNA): TGTGCCAGCAGTGACCTCACGGTTGTCTACGAGCAGTACTTC.

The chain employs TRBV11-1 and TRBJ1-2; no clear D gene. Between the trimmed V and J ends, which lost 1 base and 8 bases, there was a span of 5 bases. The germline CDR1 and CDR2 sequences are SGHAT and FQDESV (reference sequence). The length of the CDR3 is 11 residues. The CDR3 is CASSLGEGYTF. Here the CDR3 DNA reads TGTGCCAGCAGCTTAGGGGAGGGCTACACCTTC.

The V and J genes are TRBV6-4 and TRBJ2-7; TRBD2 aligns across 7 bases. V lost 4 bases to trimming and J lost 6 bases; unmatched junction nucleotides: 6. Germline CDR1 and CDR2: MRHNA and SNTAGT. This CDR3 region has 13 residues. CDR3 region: CASSAVSGGEQYF. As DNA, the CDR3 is TGTGCCAGCAGTGCCGTATCGGGGGGCGAGCAGTACTTC.

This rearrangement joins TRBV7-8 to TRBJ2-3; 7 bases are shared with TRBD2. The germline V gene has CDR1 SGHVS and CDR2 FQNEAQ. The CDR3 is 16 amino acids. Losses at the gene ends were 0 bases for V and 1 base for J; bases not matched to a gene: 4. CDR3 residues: CASSLATSRGTDTQYF. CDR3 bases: TGTGCCAGCAGCTTAGCGACTAGCCGGGGCACAGATACGCAGTATTTT.

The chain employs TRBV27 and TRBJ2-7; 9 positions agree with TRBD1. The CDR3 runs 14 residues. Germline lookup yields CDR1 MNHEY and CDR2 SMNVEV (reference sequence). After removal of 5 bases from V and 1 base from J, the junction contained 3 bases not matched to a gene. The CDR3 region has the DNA TGTGCCAGCAGTAGCGGACAGGGGTCCTACGAGCAGTACTTC. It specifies CASSSGQGSYEQYF.

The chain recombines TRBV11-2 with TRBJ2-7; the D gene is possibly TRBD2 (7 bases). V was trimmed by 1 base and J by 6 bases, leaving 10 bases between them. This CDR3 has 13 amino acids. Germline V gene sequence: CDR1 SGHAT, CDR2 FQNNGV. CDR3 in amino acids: CASSLVAGAEQYF. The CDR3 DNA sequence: TGTGCCAGCAGCTTAGTGGCGGGGGCCGAGCAGTACTTC.

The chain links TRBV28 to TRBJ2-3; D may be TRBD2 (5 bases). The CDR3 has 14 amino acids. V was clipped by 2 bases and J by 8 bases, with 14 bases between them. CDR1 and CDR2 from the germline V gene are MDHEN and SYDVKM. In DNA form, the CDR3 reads TGTGCCAGCAGTTTACCACTAGTGGTCTCTACGCAGTATTTT. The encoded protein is CASSLPLVVSTQYF.

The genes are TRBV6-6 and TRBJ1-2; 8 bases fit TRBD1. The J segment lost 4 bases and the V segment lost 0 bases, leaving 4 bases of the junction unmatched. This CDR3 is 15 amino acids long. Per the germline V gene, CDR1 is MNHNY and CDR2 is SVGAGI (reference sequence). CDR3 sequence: CASSYSGQGPYGYTF. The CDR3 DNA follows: TGTGCCAGCAGTTACTCAGGACAGGGACCCTATGGCTACACCTTC.

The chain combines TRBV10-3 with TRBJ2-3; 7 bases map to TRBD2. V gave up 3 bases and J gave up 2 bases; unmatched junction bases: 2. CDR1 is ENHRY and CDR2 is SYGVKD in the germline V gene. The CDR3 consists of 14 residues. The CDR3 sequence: CAISDAGVTDTQYF. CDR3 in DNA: TGTGCCATCAGTGATGCGGGGGTCACAGATACGCAGTATTTT.

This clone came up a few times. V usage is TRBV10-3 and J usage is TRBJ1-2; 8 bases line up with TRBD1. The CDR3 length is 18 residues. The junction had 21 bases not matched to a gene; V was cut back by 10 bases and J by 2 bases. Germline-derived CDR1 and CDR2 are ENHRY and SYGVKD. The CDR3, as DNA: TGTGCCACTTTGTCGGGTGGGGACAGGAGGGGTACAAACTATGGCTACACCTTC. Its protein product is CATLSGGDRRGTNYGYTF.

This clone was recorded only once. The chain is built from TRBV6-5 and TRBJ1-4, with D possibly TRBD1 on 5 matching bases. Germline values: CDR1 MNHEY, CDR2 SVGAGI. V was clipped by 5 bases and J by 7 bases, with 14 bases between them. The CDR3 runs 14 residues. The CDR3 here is CASSPQGGTEKLFF. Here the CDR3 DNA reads TGTGCCAGCAGTCCCCAGGGTGGTACTGAAAAACTGTTTTTT.